The present TCR beta chain was sequenced within a study of monozygotic twins with inflammatory bowel disease. TCRdb reprocessed the 5' RACE reads, with one entry per CDR3 protein and no DNA. The repertoire table contains 330,000 or so distinct CDR3 sequences. Blood was collected, 2 to 2.5 ml per donor. The CDR3 consists of 13 residues. Germline CDR1 LGHNA, CDR2 YNFKEQ. V and J are TRBV4-2 and TRBJ1-1. This receptor was obtained from a human donor with ulcerative colitis or Crohn's disease, or a healthy co-twin of an affected twin (not recorded which). The sequencing sample was made of blood. CDR3 residues: CASSQHRNTEAFF.